The 8 T cell receptor beta chains below come from one sample, sequenced in a study of response to subunit inactivated influenza vaccine. MiXCR, run by TCRdb on the RT-PCR reads, gives a single entry per CDR3 protein. The data hold about 570,000 distinct CDR3 sequences, with about 10% observed a single time. The same sample was also studied in work on T cells expressing NK-cell markers. That work contributes: The authors generated TCR beta cDNA through 5'RACE template switching with UMIs.

The source was PBMCs from blood, collected on the day of vaccination. The source is a man over 45 who received an inactivated influenza vaccine.

This clonotype was detected ten times or more. The DNA of the CDR3 is TGTGCCAGCAGCAAATCCGGCGGGAATTCCTACAATGAGCAGTTCTTC. Translating gives CASSKSGGNSYNEQFF. V and J are TRBV12-3 or TRBV12-4 and TRBJ2-1; tentatively, D is TRBD2 (6 bases). The CDR3 runs 16 residues. The V and J ends lost 6 bases and 1 base respectively, with 16 bases between them.

The chain links TRBV20-1 to TRBJ2-7; 8 nucleotides align to TRBD2. V lost 0 bases and J lost 3; bases outside the gene matches: 7. The CDR3 runs to 15 residues. Germline V gene lookup returns CDR1 DFQATT and CDR2 SNEGSKA (reference sequence). CDR3 nucleotides: TGCAGTGCTAGAGATGGTAGCGGGGACAACTACGAGCAGTACTTC. Translated, it gives CSARDGSGDNYEQYF.

The chain joins TRBV3-1 to TRBJ1-5; D is uncertain. The germline gives CDR1 LGHDT, CDR2 YNNKEL (reference sequence). V dropped 5 bases and J dropped 4 bases, with 6 bases sitting between them. The CDR3 consists of 12 residues. As DNA, the CDR3 is TGTGCCAGCAGCACGCAAAATCAGCCCCAGCATTTT. Encoded protein: CASSTQNQPQHF.

This clonotype was seen a few times. The chain recombines TRBV20-1 with TRBJ2-4, with TRBD2 as a possible D gene (5 bases). Germline CDR1 reads DFQATT; CDR2 reads SNEGSKA (reference sequence). V was clipped by 1 base and J by 6 bases, with 7 bases between them. This CDR3 is 12 amino acids long. CDR3 sequence: CSARGLINIQYF. The CDR3 nucleotides read TGCAGTGCTAGAGGACTAATAAACATTCAGTACTTC.

This clonotype was seen more than once but under ten times. This chain links TRBV11-3 with TRBJ2-2, with a weak D call TRBD2 (6 bases). This CDR3 is 15 amino acids long. V was cut by 5 bases and J by 6 bases, with 16 bases left in between. Germline loops: CDR1 SGHNT, CDR2 YENEEA. The CDR3 nucleotides read TGTGCCAGCAGCGAAACCGGGACTTCGCCCGGGGAGCTGTTTTTT. Amino acid sequence: CASSETGTSPGELFF.

This clonotype was observed a few times. V usage is TRBV7-9 and J usage is TRBJ1-1, with TRBD1 matching over 8 bases. Germline CDR1 is SEHNR and CDR2 is FQNEAQ (reference sequence). The CDR3 has 14 amino acids. Germline trimming cut 5 bases from V and 5 bases from J; bases unmatched to any gene: 7. CDR3 DNA: TGTGCCAGCAGCGAACGACAGGGGAGGACTGAAGCTTTCTTT. Translation: CASSERQGRTEAFF.

V usage is TRBV11-1 and J usage is TRBJ1-1; TRBD1 is a possible D gene (5 bases). Trimming stripped 0 bases from V and 0 bases from J, with 20 bases between. The V gene's germline CDR1 is SGHAT and CDR2 FQDESV (reference sequence). The CDR3 is 19 amino acids. As DNA, the CDR3 is TGTGCCAGCAGCTTAGCTGTTCTCGGGGGAAATATCATGAACACTGAAGCTTTCTTT. Its protein is CASSLAVLGGNIMNTEAFF.

This clonotype has just a few counts. The gene calls are TRBV10-3 and TRBJ1-3, with TRBD1 as a possible D gene (6 bases). Trimming stripped 10 bases from V and 4 bases from J, with 14 bases between. The CDR3 totals 13 residues. Germline V gene data show CDR1 as ENHRY and CDR2 as SYGVKD. CDR3 bases: TGTGCCAGTCTCCAGGGGTCGGGAAACACCATATATTTT. Translated, it gives CASLQGSGNTIYF.